The 8 T cell receptor beta chains given below trace back to one sample, sequenced in a study of CD8+ T cells in alopecia areata. The treatment was: oral pan-JAK inhibitor, 5-10 mg twice daily. RNA was extracted and reverse transcribed into cDNA as the sequencing template. Assay used: immunoSEQ multiplex PCR; TCRdb lists only in-frame clones, some missing. The sample has around 190,000 clones, 60% seen once. The sample was CD4+ T cells sorted from blood, taken at week 24, from a patient treated with tofacitinib. Receptor source: a human donor with alopecia areata.

J is TRBJ2-1 and V is TRBV9; weak D call: TRBD1 (6 bases). In germline, CDR1 is SGDLS, CDR2 YYNGEE. This CDR3 region has 16 residues. The ends were cut back, 2 bases at V and 7 bases at J, with 19 bases in the middle. CDR3 in amino acids: CASSVMSLAQGNEQFF. The DNA of the CDR3 is TGTGCCAGCAGCGTTATGAGTCTAGCACAGGGAAATGAGCAGTTCTTC.

This rearrangement joins TRBV5-1 to TRBJ2-4; TRBD1 might be the D (6 bases). The CDR3 consists of 16 residues. CDR1 and CDR2 from the germline V gene are SGHRS and YFSETQ. The V and J ends lost 3 bases and 3 bases respectively, with 16 bases between them. This chain's CDR3 is CASSSWTTGNKNIQYF. The DNA of the CDR3 is TGCGCCAGCAGCTCTTGGACCACAGGGAACAAAAACATTCAGTACTTC.

The CDR3 bases are TGTGCCAGCAGCTTGGTAGGCCAGCTAGGCAAAAACATTCAGTACTTC. Translated: CASSLVGQLGKNIQYF. V and J are TRBV5-8 and TRBJ2-4; no clear D gene. Trimming removed 0 bases at V and 3 bases at J, with 13 bases between. This CDR3 contains 16 residues. Germline lookup yields CDR1 SGHTS and CDR2 YDEGEE.

The rearrangement links TRBV15 to TRBJ2-5; 9 bases fit TRBD1. The CDR3 totals 14 residues. CDR1 is LNHNV, CDR2 YYDKDF, per germline (reference sequence). V lost 3 bases and J lost 5; bases outside the gene matches: 4. CDR3: CATSSDRGRETQYF. CDR3 DNA sequence: TGTGCCACCAGCAGCGACAGGGGGAGGGAGACCCAGTACTTC.

The rearrangement links TRBV15 to TRBJ2-7, with D tentatively TRBD2 (5 bases). The germline CDR1 and CDR2 sequences are LNHNV and YYDKDF (reference sequence). The CDR3 has 13 residues. The V end was cut by 0 bases, the J end by 7 bases, with 10 bases between. The CDR3 bases are TGTGCCACCAGCAGAGATTATACGGGGGAGCAGTACTTC. It encodes CATSRDYTGEQYF. Based on the CDR3 plus reference TRBV15 and TRBJ2-7, the full variable domain is DAMVIQNPRYQVTQFGKPVTLSCSQTLNHNVMYWYQQKSSQAPKLLFHYYDKDFNNEADTPDNFQSRRPNTSFCFLDIRSPGLGDTAMYLCATSRDYTGEQYFGPGTRLTVT.

The chain employs TRBV18 and TRBJ1-2; D is uncertain. Trimming left V 0 bases short and J 1 base short, with 9 bases between. The germline V gene encodes CDR1 KGHSH and CDR2 LQKENI. CDR3 size: 15 residues. As DNA, the CDR3 is TGTGCCAGCTCACCACCAAAGGAGCTTAACTATGGCTACACCTTC. As protein: CASSPPKELNYGYTF.

There are a few counts of this clone. The CDR3 DNA is TGTGCCAGCAGCCCGGACAGCTTCGGCTATGGCTACACCTTC. Translating it yields CASSPDSFGYGYTF. The rearrangement uses TRBV7-2 and TRBJ1-2, with a tentative D call TRBD1 (6 bases). Per the germline V gene, CDR1 is SGHTA and CDR2 is FQGNSA. Trimming cost V 5 bases and J 4 bases, with 14 bases left between them. The CDR3 runs 14 residues.

The rearrangement uses TRBV5-8 and TRBJ2-1; a possible D gene is TRBD1 (5 bases). The CDR3 is 16 amino acids. Germline lookup yields CDR1 SGHTS and CDR2 YDEGEE. V dropped 4 bases and J dropped 6 bases, with 20 bases sitting between them. The CDR3 DNA follows: TGTGCCAGCAGCCCCGCGACCTTACCAGGGTTCAATGAGCAGTTCTTC. It yields the protein CASSPATLPGFNEQFF.